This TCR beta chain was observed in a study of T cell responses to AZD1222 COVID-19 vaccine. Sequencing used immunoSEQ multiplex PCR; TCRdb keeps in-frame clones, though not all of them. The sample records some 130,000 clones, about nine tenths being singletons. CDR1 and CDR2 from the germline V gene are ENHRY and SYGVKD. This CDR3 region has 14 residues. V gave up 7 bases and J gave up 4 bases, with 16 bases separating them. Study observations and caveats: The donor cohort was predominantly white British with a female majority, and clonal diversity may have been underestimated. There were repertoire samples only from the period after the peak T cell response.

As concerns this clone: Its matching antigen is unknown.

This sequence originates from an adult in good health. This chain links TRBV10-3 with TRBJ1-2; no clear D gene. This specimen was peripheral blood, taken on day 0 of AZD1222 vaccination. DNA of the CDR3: TGTGCCATCAAGGGAAGTCAGGCCGGCTATGGCTACACCTTC. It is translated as CAIKGSQAGYGYTF.